This T cell receptor beta chain comes out of a study of Ad26.COV2.S vaccination and SARS-CoV-2 variants. Background on the study: Intramuscularly, Ad26.COV2.S was given either once or twice, 56 days apart. Study results and limitations: Substantial post-vaccination breadth of spike-specific CD8+ and CD4+ T cell responses was reported.

On this clone itself: No antigen is known for it.

Regarding treatment: roughly 19 received Ad26.COV2.S at low or high dose, single or two shots; several received placebo; per-sample allocation not given. The study sampled participants on day 63 after the first vaccine or placebo injection. Wuhan-strain spike was delivered by a replication-incompetent Ad26 vector. TCRdb keeps only in-frame clones here, not all; method: immunoSEQ multiplex PCR. The data contain a few hundred thousand clones, 90% of them singletons. Trimming left V 2 bases short and J 0 bases short, with 8 bases between. The CDR3 length is 15 residues. Germline V gives CDR1 MDHEN, CDR2 SYDVKM.

Sample: peripheral blood, taken in a trial of Ad26.COV2.S vaccine versus placebo. This sequence was found in a person between 18 and 60 years old who received the Ad26.COV2.S COVID-19 vaccine or a placebo. This chain uses TRBV28 with TRBJ1-3; D is ambiguous. In DNA form, the CDR3 reads TGTGCCAGCAGTTTAGGGCAGCTCTCTGGAAACACCATATATTTT. It specifies CASSLGQLSGNTIYF.